This T cell receptor beta chain derives from a study of blood T cells in healthy people across ages (dated by TCRdb to the mid-2010s). With respect to the entire study: Template switching captured roughly one uniquely barcoded TCR beta cDNA molecule per two T cells in model experiments. To track age-related changes in TCR beta repertoire diversity, the study relied on deep sequencing normalized with unique cDNA molecular identifiers. Donors were grouped into four age groups: young (average approximately 16 years), middle-aged (39), aged (roughly 67) and long-lived (approximately 82). To avoid experimental bias, donors of different ages were distributed randomly across sequencing lanes. Two additional independent replicas of 1 million unique cDNA reads from the same blood draw were analyzed for two donors (one aged 18 to 30 and one aged 80 or older). The research as a whole found: Conclusive comparison of naive and antigen-experienced compartments was prevented by the profiling of bulk unsorted PBMCs. A strong correlation was found between observed TCR beta diversity and the percentage of naive T cells measured by flow cytometry. Because the CMV infection status of the donors was unknown, age-related changes in expanded clonotypes may potentially have been confounded. As age increased, observed TCR beta diversity per million T cells dropped in a roughly linear way, and a significant reduction was already evident by age 40. Estimates of total diversity based on one million sequenced T cells were considered lower bounds and underestimates. The long-lived group showed more naive CD4+ T cells, fewer expanded clones and increased TCR diversity than the aged group, suggesting age selection.

The CDR1 and CDR2 encoded by the germline V gene (reference sequence) are MNHEY and SMNVEV. Its CDR3 holds 16 amino acids, cysteine through phenylalanine. Here the CDR3 DNA is all that survives: 48 bases in frame from base 1. The protocol used for the library was 5' RACE. TCRdb shows the sequencer as Illumina HiSeq 2500. A second PCR of roughly 6 to 11 cycles was run with a J-beta primer mix and a sample-barcoded 5' primer. A template-switch 5' adaptor carrying 12 random nucleotides introduced a unique molecular identifier onto each TCR beta cDNA molecule. Each sample yielded at least 2.5 million CDR3-containing paired-end reads. The Mint cDNA synthesis kit, primed by a TRBC-specific oligonucleotide, was used to synthesize first-strand cDNA from all RNA. Following uracil-DNA glycosylase treatment, all cDNA underwent a first 18-cycle PCR with the universal primers M1SS and BC2_uni_R. Per the authors' processing: Normalization of each sample was performed by random selection of 1 million high-quality reads, each carrying a distinct molecular identifier. Instead of being binned into consensus sequences, reads that shared molecular identifiers were thrown out. MiTCR, set to a Q25 quality threshold and the strictest error-elimination algorithm, was used for CDR3 identification, clonotype clustering and error correction. Lower-bound total TCR beta diversity was estimated with a nonparametric unseen species model using Euler transformation. TCRdb handled the public reads itself, with Q25 trimming in fastp and clone calling in MiXCR, and kept productive beta chains. Rows merge per CDR3 protein into single entries with the most common DNA and genes. The V and J calls and clone size are TCRdb's, not the authors'. In this sample the table shows approximately 940,000 distinct CDR3 sequences, under 50% of which occur a single time. Of the sample, roughly 13% falls within the top ten clones.

Donors were a few dozen systemically healthy Caucasian individuals from Russia aged about 6 to 100 years. Around 10 milliliters of peripheral blood were collected from each donor into EDTA-treated Vacutainer tubes. Ficoll-Paque density-gradient centrifugation was used to isolate PBMCs, with at least 6.5 million per sample. Total RNA was extracted from PBMCs with Trizol reagent, with at least 5.5 micrograms obtained per sample. For every donor, flow cytometry on a PBMC aliquot measured the percentage of naive CD45RAhigh/CD27high T cells. Comment on this clonotype: This receptor's antigen is unknown. Base qualities are not provided; no much larger clone lies one nucleotide away.

The TCR was taken from a young man in good health. The specimen sequenced was blood. The rearrangement joined TRBV27 to TRBJ2-5, and TRBD2 aligns with 10 junction nucleotides. The DNA end favors TRBJ2-7, so the J call may be wrong. This receptor carries the CDR3 CASSLASTSGLYEQYF. The sequenced DNA is TGTGCCAGCAGTTTAGCTTCGACTAGCGGGCTCTACGAGCAGTACTTC.